The 12 T cell receptor beta chains given below trace back to one sample, sequenced in a study of blood T cell repertoires in COVID-19. Sequenced by immunoSEQ multiplex PCR; TCRdb stores in-frame clones only, minus some. The sample lists tens of thousands of clones, nearly 90% seen once, with approximately 3% in the top ten. Sequencing was carried out using peripheral blood. These receptors all stem from a man in his fifties or sixties with active COVID-19.

This rearrangement joins TRBV5-4 to TRBJ2-5, with D maybe TRBD2 (6 bases). CDR3 length equals 15 residues. V was clipped by 4 bases and J by 4 bases, with 17 bases between them. Germline CDR1 and CDR2: SGHNT and YYREEE (reference sequence). The CDR3 region is CASSRPPRDSETQYF. The CDR3 coding sequence is TGTGCCAGCAGCCGCCCACCCCGGGACTCAGAGACCCAGTACTTC.

A word on this clone: A junction end diverges from the germline sequence, so it may reflect a read error. V is TRBV29-1 and J is TRBJ2-1; D is perhaps TRBD2 (5 bases). The CDR3 runs 13 residues. CDR1 is SQVTM, CDR2 ANQGSEA, per germline. Here the CDR3 DNA reads TGCAGCGTCCAGTACCCTGACTACAGTGAGCAGTTCTTC. Protein: CSVQYPDYSEQFF.

CDR3 in DNA: TGCGCCAGCAGCATAAGCGGGACTAGCGGGGGGCAAGAGACCCAGTACTTC. This encodes CASSISGTSGGQETQYF. This rearrangement joins TRBV5-1 to TRBJ2-5; TRBD2 aligns across 15 bases. The germline CDR1 and CDR2 sequences are SGHRS and YFSETQ. V was clipped by 4 bases and J by 2 bases; unmatched bases: 6. The CDR3 totals 17 residues.

J is TRBJ2-3 and V is TRBV5-4; 7 nucleotides align to TRBD2. The germline V gene has CDR1 SGHNT and CDR2 YYREEE (reference sequence). The CDR3 extends over 17 amino acids. Trimming at V came to 4 bases and at J to 2 bases, leaving 13 bases not matched to a gene. The DNA of the CDR3 is TGTGCCAGCAGCGGAGGTACCGGGACTATATTCACAGATACGCAGTATTTT. It specifies CASSGGTGTIFTDTQYF.

The V gene is TRBV18, the J gene TRBJ2-7; a possible D gene is TRBD2 (5 bases). Germline values: CDR1 KGHSH, CDR2 LQKENI. Trimming removed 3 bases from V and 7 bases from J, with 13 bases in between. This CDR3 contains 13 residues. The CDR3 bases are TGTGCCAGCTCACCCTATGGGAGTTCTGAGCAGTACGTC. It codes for CASSPYGSSEQYV.

The chain links TRBV9 to TRBJ2-2, with 8 bases lining up with TRBD2. The CDR3 loop spans 16 amino acids. Germline V CDR1 and CDR2: SGDLS, YYNGEE. Trimming cost V 4 bases and J 0 bases; bases outside gene matches: 5. CDR3 amino acids: CASSPGGFANTGELFF. The CDR3 region has the DNA TGTGCCAGCAGCCCGGGGGGGTTCGCGAACACCGGGGAGCTGTTTTTT.

This chain links TRBV10-3 with TRBJ2-7; D might be TRBD2 (6 bases). Trimming removed 3 bases at V and 4 bases at J, with 10 bases between. This CDR3 is 13 amino acids long. The germline gives CDR1 ENHRY, CDR2 SYGVKD. The CDR3 DNA reads TGTGCCATCAGTGATGGGGCGGGATACGAGCAGTACTTC. Its protein product is CAISDGAGYEQYF.

This chain joins TRBV2 and TRBJ1-2; possibly TRBD1 for D (6 bases). This CDR3 contains 13 residues. The V end lost 5 bases, the J end lost 6 bases, and 13 bases lay between the germline ends. CDR1 and CDR2 from the germline V gene are SNHLY and FYNNEI. In DNA, the CDR3 is TGTGCCAGCAGTTATCCAGGGACAAATGGCTACACCTTC. Protein product: CASSYPGTNGYTF.

The V gene is TRBV4-1, the J gene TRBJ1-4; 8 bases line up with TRBD1. Looked up from germline, CDR1 is MGHRA and CDR2 is YSYEKL. Trimming at V came to 9 bases and at J to 7 bases, leaving 7 bases not matched to a gene. The CDR3 has 13 amino acids. In DNA form, the CDR3 reads TGCGCCAGTCAGGGGGCTTTGGGTGAAAAACTGTTTTTT. As protein: CASQGALGEKLFF.

The gene calls are TRBV5-4 and TRBJ2-3; D gene unclear. The V end lost 1 base, the J end lost 4 bases, and 10 bases lay between the germline ends. This CDR3 is 14 amino acids long. CDR1 SGHNT and CDR2 YYREEE come from the germline V gene (reference sequence). CDR3 sequence (DNA): TGTGCCAGCAGCTTGTGGAGTTCTCCAGATACGCAGTATTTT. This codes for CASSLWSSPDTQYF.

The rearrangement uses TRBV27 and TRBJ2-7; 7 bases fit TRBD1. Trimming took 5 bases from V and 7 from J; bases not matched to a gene: 17. This CDR3 is built from 16 residues. In germline, CDR1 is MNHEY, CDR2 SMNVEV (reference sequence). In DNA, the CDR3 is TGTGCCAGCAGTCCCCAGGGACAGCCCCTGGGGGTGGAGCAGTACTTC. It codes for CASSPQGQPLGVEQYF.

J is TRBJ2-2 and V is TRBV19, with TRBD2 matching 9 bases. The CDR3 is 15 amino acids. Trimming cost V 7 bases and J 4 bases; bases outside gene matches: 7. Germline assignment: CDR1 LNHDA and CDR2 SQIVND (reference sequence). The chain's CDR3 is CASNGLSGGTGELFF. CDR3 bases: TGTGCCAGTAATGGGCTTAGCGGGGGCACCGGGGAGCTGTTTTTT. Based on the CDR3 plus reference TRBV19 and TRBJ2-2, the full variable domain is DGGITQSPKYLFRKEGQNVTLSCEQNLNHDAMYWYRQDPGQGLRLIYYSQIVNDFQKGDIAEGYSVSREKKESFPLTVTSAQKNPTAFYLCASNGLSGGTGELFFGEGSRLTVL.